This record covers a single T cell receptor beta chain. This clone was seen just once. No antigen is known for it. It has no much larger one-base neighbor in the sample; base qualities were not kept. TCRbeta CDR3 regions were amplified from genomic DNA using the immunoSEQ Assay, a bias-controlled multiplex PCR. As for the original processing: Within the assay, amplification of reference gene primers was used to estimate how many nucleated cells each sample contained. To quantify the absolute abundance of each unique TCRbeta CDR3 rearrangement, sequence reads were collapsed and filtered. Productive Simpson clonality was computed per sample as the square root of Simpson's diversity index over productive rearrangements. The clones in this table, taken by TCRdb from immuneACCESS, are in-frame only. Not every clone is retained; where verified, under half of the shortfall comes from an unresolved V gene, and the cause of the rest is unknown. The V and J calls and the clone size are those of that table, but D and trimming were determined from the DNA. For this sample there are roughly 70,000 clones; about 88% appear just once. Under 4% of the sample rests with the top ten.

The CDR3 runs 14 amino acids, cysteine and phenylalanine included. Just CDR3 DNA is preserved here, 42 bases in frame from base 1. V is pared back by 7 bases and J by 4 bases, with 16 bases lying between the germline termini. From a lookup of the germline V gene (reference sequence), CDR1 and CDR2 are LGHDT and YNNKEL. These data come from a study of blood T cell repertoires in COVID-19 (dated by TCRdb to the early 2020s). About the study as a whole: Samples from collaborators originated in the United States, Italy and Spain and spanned both the acute and convalescent phases of COVID-19. The material from the prospective study consisted of cDNA or gDNA derived from T cells, B-cell-depleted T cells, or PBMCs. Subjects who had been exposed to COVID-19, were actively infected with it, or had recovered from it provided the deeply sampled blood TCRbeta repertoires that made up the dataset. The repertoires were released in a freely available public database intended as a resource for research on the immune response to SARS-CoV-2. Samples were obtained from the ongoing ImmuneRACE study (first 160 participants) and from 950 to 1,500 subjects provided by 6 global collaborators. Sample metadata almost always included a de-identified subject ID, COVID-19 status, age in years and sex. Where available, HLA class I and class II types were obtained from metadata supplied by the sample provider rather than from assay-based typing. The paper as a whole reports these results and caveats: Clinical and demographic metadata were provided uncurated, with the amount varying by source and participant.

Collaborating institutions collected whole blood in K2EDTA tubes following their own protocols. For TCRbeta analysis, collaborator samples were shipped as frozen whole blood, as isolated PBMCs, or as DNA extracted from either sample type. This receptor was identified in a man aged 65 to 79 with acute or convalescent COVID-19. The sample comprised peripheral blood. Recombination linked TRBV3-1 (or the pseudogene TRBV3-2) to TRBJ1-2; the D gene is unclear. The bases are TGTGCCAGCACCGACACATCTCGGCGCTATGGCTACACCTTC. Its protein reads: CASTDTSRRYGYTF.